The T cell receptor (beta chain) under discussion was sequenced for a study of blood T cell repertoires in COVID-19. Study-wide background: The analysed material was cDNA or gDNA that came from T cells, B-cell-depleted T cells, or PBMCs.

Trimming at V came to 0 bases and at J to 8 bases, leaving 6 bases not matched to a gene. The V gene's germline CDR1 is SGDLS and CDR2 YYNGEE. The CDR3 is 16 amino acids. In the source study's methods: The authors estimated nucleated cell counts from reference gene primer amplification. Assay: immunoSEQ multiplex PCR; the TCRdb copy retains only in-frame clones and omits some. Clonal size and the V and J genes are those of that table, whereas D and trimming came from the DNA. Here the sample spans 200,000 to 300,000 clones, less than 90% being singletons. J is TRBJ2-1 and V is TRBV9, with 12 bases lining up with TRBD2. What was sequenced was peripheral blood. The source is a man in his sixties who had recovered from COVID-19. In DNA form, the CDR3 reads TGTGCCAGCAGCGTAGCTCCTAGCGGGGGGGCATATGAGCAGTTCTTC. Protein product: CASSVAPSGGAYEQFF. Filled out from reference TRBV9 and TRBJ2-1, the complete variable domain reads DSGVTQTPKHLITATGQRVTLRCSPRSGDLSVYWYQQSLDQGLQFLIQYYNGEERAKGNILERFSAQQFPDLHSELNLSSLELGDSALYFCASSVAPSGGAYEQFFGPGTRLTVL.